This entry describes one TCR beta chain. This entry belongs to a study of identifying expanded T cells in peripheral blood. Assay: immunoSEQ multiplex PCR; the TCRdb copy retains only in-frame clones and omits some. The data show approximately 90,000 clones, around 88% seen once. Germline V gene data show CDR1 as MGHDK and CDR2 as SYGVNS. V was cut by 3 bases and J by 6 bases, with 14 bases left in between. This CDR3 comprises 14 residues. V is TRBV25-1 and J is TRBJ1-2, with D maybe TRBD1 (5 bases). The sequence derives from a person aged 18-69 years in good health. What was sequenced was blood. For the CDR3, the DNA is TGTGCCAGCAGTGATTCACTCGGGGGGGATGGCTACACCTTC. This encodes CASSDSLGGDGYTF.